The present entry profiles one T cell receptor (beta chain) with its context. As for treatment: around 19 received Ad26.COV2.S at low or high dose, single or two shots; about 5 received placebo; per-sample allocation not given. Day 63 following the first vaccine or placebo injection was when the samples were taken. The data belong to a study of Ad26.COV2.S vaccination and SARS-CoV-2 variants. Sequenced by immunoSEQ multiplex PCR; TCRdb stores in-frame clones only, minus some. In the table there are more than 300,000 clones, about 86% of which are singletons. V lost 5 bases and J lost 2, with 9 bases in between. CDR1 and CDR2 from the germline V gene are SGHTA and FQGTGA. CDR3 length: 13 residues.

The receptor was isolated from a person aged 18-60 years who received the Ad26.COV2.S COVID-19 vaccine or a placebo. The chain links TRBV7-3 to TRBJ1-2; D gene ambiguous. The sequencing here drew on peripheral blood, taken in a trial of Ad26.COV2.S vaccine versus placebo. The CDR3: CASSPRTNYGYTF. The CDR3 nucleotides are TGTGCCAGCAGCCCTCGGACCAACTATGGCTACACCTTC.